This record looks at one TCR beta chain sequence and its context. Profiling relied on immunoSEQ multiplex PCR, and the TCRdb table lists in-frame clones only, not all of them. The sample has 110,000 to 150,000 clones; roughly 94% are singletons. The source of the sample is a study of control samples from healthy donors and cancer patients. This CDR3 spans 14 amino acids. The germline gives CDR1 LNHDA, CDR2 SQIVND (reference sequence). V lost 3 bases and J lost 2, with 8 bases in between. The genes are TRBV19 and TRBJ2-1; possible D gene TRBD1, 6 bases. Sequencing was performed on PBMCs. The sequence was obtained from a man between 60 and 70 years old with colorectal cancer. For the CDR3, the DNA is TGTGCCAGTAGTATTGCAGGGGCCTACAATGAGCAGTTCTTC. It specifies CASSIAGAYNEQFF.